This entry is about one T cell receptor beta chain. Its antigen is unidentified. Sequencing was performed with immunoSEQ multiplex PCR; in TCRdb, only in-frame clones are kept and a portion is missing. The sample includes roughly 9,300 clones, nearly 85% of them seen just once. This record belongs to a study of hypomethylating agent response in myelodysplastic syndrome. Turning to the study itself: Non-responders met neither complete response nor hematologic improvement criteria, which defined response.

The germline V gene encodes CDR1 SGHRS and CDR2 YFSETQ. The CDR3 totals 13 residues. V lost 3 bases, J lost 8 bases, and 11 bases lay in between. Study-level findings and limits: Healthy controls were not age-matched to MDS patients, possibly affecting comparisons. More novel clonotypes appeared in responders; more contracted clonotypes appeared in non-responders after treatment. Across all patients and within response groups, hypomethylating treatment left richness, diversity and clonality without significant change.

The sequencing used bone marrow, collected before or after starting hypomethylating agent treatment for myelodysplastic syndrome (not recorded which). The chain links TRBV5-1 to TRBJ1-4; D gene unclear. This clonotype was obtained from a human donor with myelodysplastic syndrome. The CDR3 spells CASSSRPEEKLFF. The DNA of the CDR3 is TGCGCCAGCAGCTCCCGGCCCGAGGAAAAACTGTTTTTT.